The TCR beta chain under discussion was sequenced for a study of T cells after yellow fever vaccination. Of note for this clonotype: Its target is not known.

The CDR3 extends over 15 amino acids. Germline V gene sequence: CDR1 LGHNA, CDR2 YSLEER. The V gene lost 4 bases and the J gene lost 0 bases, with 10 bases spanning the gap. TCRdb called the 5' RACE reads again in MiXCR, with one record for every CDR3 protein. The sample carries under 150,000 distinct CDR3 sequences, roughly 15% recorded once. Study-level points and caveats: Post-booster repertoires again held most primary-vaccination clones (around 95% CD4, 88% CD8).

Sequences were derived from CD8+ T cells sorted from PBMCs, sampled 5 days after the yellow fever booster vaccination. The TCR originated in a young man who received the YFV17D yellow fever vaccine. The J gene is TRBJ2-1, the V gene TRBV4-3, with unresolved D. This CDR3 reads CASSPGRSSYNEQFF. The DNA of the CDR3 is TGCGCCAGCAGCCCCGGACGGAGCTCCTACAATGAGCAGTTCTTC.